These 23 T cell receptor beta chains came from one sample sequenced in a study of T-cell reconstitution after alpha-beta-depleted transplantation in children. It was with unique molecular identifiers that the TCRbeta library was prepared. One entry per CDR3 protein, called by TCRdb with MiXCR from the PCR reads. The sample has hundreds of thousands of distinct CDR3 sequences, approximately 8% seen once. The starting material was PBMCs, mostly from graft donor cells, obtained 180 days after TCRalphabeta/CD19-depleted stem cell transplant. Source of these receptors: a male patient aged 10 to 17 who had a stem cell transplant for acute lymphoblastic leukemia, so the T cells may come from the graft donor.

This clonotype was seen many times. The rearrangement links TRBV10-2 to TRBJ2-5, with 8 bases fitting TRBD1. The ends lost 3 bases at V and 9 bases at J; junction bases unmatched: 9. Germline CDR1 and CDR2: WSHSY and SAAADI. CDR3 length: 14 amino acids. The CDR3 reads CASSDLGQAAAQYF. In DNA form, the CDR3 reads TGCGCCAGCAGTGACCTGGGACAGGCCGCGGCCCAGTACTTC.

This clonotype was found many times. This sequence joins TRBV11-1 and TRBJ2-1; the match to TRBD2 covers 9 bases. The V gene's germline CDR1 is SGHAT and CDR2 FQDESV (reference sequence). The CDR3 runs to 13 residues. Unmatched junction bases numbered 7, after V lost 8 bases and J lost 8 bases. CDR3 sequence: CASRIAGEDEQFF. The CDR3 nucleotides read TGTGCCAGCCGGATAGCGGGGGAGGATGAGCAGTTCTTC.

This clonotype has at least ten counts. The V call is TRBV28, the J call TRBJ1-5, with TRBD1 identical over 7 bases. This CDR3 is built from 16 residues. V trimming: 5 bases; J trimming: 5 bases; junction bases outside the gene matches: 12. Germline loops: CDR1 MDHEN, CDR2 SYDVKM. CDR3 in amino acids: CASSPSTGEIYQPQHF. For the CDR3, the DNA is TGTGCCAGCAGTCCCTCTACAGGGGAAATCTATCAGCCCCAGCATTTT.

This clonotype was recorded at least ten times. This sequence joins TRBV7-9 and TRBJ2-7; 7 nucleotides line up with TRBD1. The length of the CDR3 is 13 residues. V was pared by 5 bases and J by 5 bases, with 6 bases of the junction left unmatched. Per the germline V gene, CDR1 is SEHNR and CDR2 is FQNEAQ (reference sequence). CDR3 nucleotides: TGTGCCAGCAGCCCGGTAGGGGGCAACGAGCAGTACTTC. Its translation: CASSPVGGNEQYF.

Only a few counts were recorded for this clonotype. The gene calls are TRBV18 and TRBJ2-5, with 14 positions matching TRBD2. J was trimmed by 4 bases and V by 3 bases; bases with no gene match: 10. The CDR3 length is 18 residues. Germline V lookup: CDR1 KGHSH, CDR2 LQKENI. This chain's CDR3 is CASSPRTSGGTIPETQYF. The CDR3 DNA reads TGTGCCAGCTCACCCAGGACTAGCGGGGGGACTATTCCAGAGACCCAGTACTTC.

This clonotype was observed many times. CDR3 protein: CASSPTSGEQYF. CDR3 nucleotides: TGTGCCAGCTCACCAACGAGTGGGGAGCAGTACTTC. V gene TRBV18 combines with J gene TRBJ2-7; D not resolved. Trimming shortened V by 2 bases and J by 7 bases, and 9 bases separated the two germline ends. This CDR3 has 12 amino acids. The germline gives CDR1 KGHSH, CDR2 LQKENI.

This clonotype was observed at least ten times. The genes are TRBV11-2 and TRBJ2-2; maybe TRBD1 (5 bases). Trimming shortened V by 6 bases and J by 6 bases, and 17 bases separated the two germline ends. The CDR3 consists of 15 residues. The germline gives CDR1 SGHAT, CDR2 FQNNGV. The CDR3 protein is CASRSAGKYAGELFF. CDR3 nucleotide sequence: TGTGCCAGCAGATCGGCAGGGAAATACGCCGGGGAGCTGTTTTTT.

As for this clonotype: A much larger clone lies one base from this, so it may be a read error. The chain employs TRBV21-1 and TRBJ1-2. TRBV21-1 is a documented pseudogene. The CDR3 is 14 residues long. CDR3 sequence (DNA): TGTGCCAGCAGCAAAGAGTACGGCCAGGATCGCTACACCTTC. This sequence encodes CASSKEYGQDRYTF.

Many counts were recorded for this clonotype. The J gene is TRBJ1-1, the V gene TRBV3-1; D is uncertain. V was clipped by 6 bases and J by 1 base, with 6 bases between them. The CDR3 is made up of 12 amino acids. CDR1 and CDR2 (germline): LGHDT, YNNKEL (reference sequence). The CDR3 is CASSPRNTEAFF. CDR3 DNA: TGTGCCAGCAGTCCAAGGAACACTGAAGCTTTCTTT.

A few counts support this clonotype. CDR3 residues: CSARLAGVPDTQYF. CDR3 DNA sequence: TGCAGTGCTAGACTAGCGGGAGTCCCAGATACGCAGTATTTT. The V gene is TRBV20-1, the J gene TRBJ2-3; 10 positions agree with TRBD2. This CDR3 is 14 amino acids long. Trimming cost V 2 bases and J 4 bases; bases outside gene matches: 3. Germline assignment: CDR1 DFQATT and CDR2 SNEGSKA (reference sequence).

This chain links TRBV18 with TRBJ1-1; a possible D gene is TRBD1 (5 bases). Germline lookup yields CDR1 KGHSH and CDR2 LQKENI. V lost 6 bases and J lost 3, with 17 bases in between. This CDR3 region has 15 residues. Here the CDR3 reads CASSLPQGRDTEAFF. The DNA of the CDR3 is TGTGCCAGCTCGCTTCCCCAGGGAAGGGACACTGAAGCTTTCTTT.

The table lists this clonotype with many counts. The genes are TRBV4-3 and TRBJ1-5; D gene unclear. Germline CDR1 and CDR2: LGHNA and YSLEER. V dropped 4 bases and J dropped 0 bases, with 10 bases sitting between them. There are 15 residues in the CDR3. The CDR3 here is CASSRVLGSNQPQHF. As DNA, the CDR3 is TGCGCCAGCAGCCGTGTATTAGGTAGCAATCAGCCCCAGCATTTT.

This clonotype was seen repeatedly, ten times or more. The gene calls are TRBV20-1 and TRBJ2-3; 7 bases agree with TRBD1. The J segment lost 4 bases and the V segment lost 3 bases, leaving 7 bases of the junction unmatched. The CDR3 is 14 amino acids. Germline V gene data show CDR1 as DFQATT and CDR2 as SNEGSKA (reference sequence). The CDR3 DNA sequence: TGCAGTGCTAGGCGGACAGGTCTCCCAGATACGCAGTATTTT. This translates into CSARRTGLPDTQYF.

This clonotype appeared many times. The CDR3 nucleotides are TGTGCCAGCTCACCACCGGGGATGTTCCAAGAGACCCAGTACTTC. Its translation is CASSPPGMFQETQYF. The chain joins TRBV18 to TRBJ2-5; D remains ambiguous. This CDR3 comprises 15 residues. CDR1 KGHSH and CDR2 LQKENI come from the germline V gene. V lost 0 bases and J lost 1, with 9 bases in between. Full variable domain (remainder filled in from reference TRBV18 and TRBJ2-5): NAGVMQNPRHLVRRRGQEARLRCSPMKGHSHVYWYRQLPEEGLKFMVYLQKENIIDESGMPKERFSAEFPKEGPSILRIQQVVRGDSAAYFCASSPPGMFQETQYFGPGTRLLVL.

Many counts were recorded for this clonotype. The V call is TRBV12-3 or TRBV12-4, the J call TRBJ1-1; TRBD1 aligns across 8 bases. The CDR3 sequence is 15 residues long. The V segment lost 6 bases and the J segment 0 bases; nucleotides outside the gene matches: 6. The CDR3 DNA follows: TGTGCCAGCAGCTGGGGACAGGTCATGAACACTGAAGCTTTCTTT. It codes for CASSWGQVMNTEAFF.

This clonotype was seen at least ten times. This chain links TRBV12-3 or TRBV12-4 with TRBJ1-1; unclear D gene. CDR3 length: 11 amino acids. Trimming shortened V by 5 bases and J by 7 bases, and 8 bases separated the two germline ends. The CDR3 sequence: CASSITVEAFF. In nucleotides, the CDR3 is TGTGCCAGCAGTATAACAGTTGAAGCTTTCTTT.

This clonotype was counted ten times or more. The chain joins TRBV5-5 to TRBJ2-5, with D hard to call. The CDR3 length is 16 residues. Germline assignment: CDR1 SGHKS and CDR2 YYEKEE (reference sequence). V was pared by 4 bases and J by 1 base, with 17 bases between. Written as DNA, the CDR3 is TGTGCCAGCAGCCTCAATGTAGGCGCACCCCAAGAGACCCAGTACTTC. Amino acids: CASSLNVGAPQETQYF.

The chain recombines TRBV28 with TRBJ2-1, with D hard to call. The CDR3 length is 15 residues. Germline CDR1 is MDHEN and CDR2 is SYDVKM. V was shortened by 5 bases and J by 10 bases, with 21 bases between the two germline ends. CDR3 amino acids: CASSRLLVLLHEQFF. The CDR3 coding sequence is TGTGCCAGCAGTCGACTCCTGGTATTATTACACGAGCAGTTCTTC. The full variable domain, in which reference TRBV28 and TRBJ2-1 provide the parts outside the CDR3, is DVKVTQSSRYLVKRTGEKVFLECVQDMDHENMFWYRQDPGLGLRLIYFSYDVKMKEKGDIPEGYSVSREKKERFSLILESASTNQTSMYLCASSRLLVLLHEQFFGPGTRLTVL.

This clonotype was seen many times. The chain links TRBV18 to TRBJ2-7; the match to TRBD2 covers 9 bases. The length of the CDR3 is 16 residues. Losses at the gene ends were 3 bases for V and 2 bases for J; bases not matched to a gene: 8. Germline V lookup: CDR1 KGHSH, CDR2 LQKENI. The CDR3 coding sequence is TGTGCCAGCTCACCTCGCCCTGGCGGGAGGGCCTACGAGCAGTACTTC. This sequence encodes CASSPRPGGRAYEQYF.

This clonotype was counted at least ten times. The chain uses TRBV6-1 and TRBJ1-2; D is perhaps TRBD1 (6 bases). Germline CDR1 and CDR2: MNHNS and SASEGT. The CDR3 is 15 residues long. Trimming pared 8 bases from V and 4 bases from J, leaving 20 bases between. CDR3 bases: TGTGCCAGCTCGGACAGTCATCGAATCAGCTATGGCTACACCTTC. Amino acids: CASSDSHRISYGYTF.

This clonotype was counted many times. The chain is built from TRBV27 and TRBJ2-7; 7 nucleotides line up with TRBD1. CDR1 and CDR2 (germline): MNHEY, SMNVEV (reference sequence). The CDR3 contains 20 residues. V trimming: 3 bases; J trimming: 2 bases; junction bases outside the gene matches: 22. Written as DNA, the CDR3 is TGTGCCAGCAGTTTCGCAGGTCCCAGGGGGTCCGCCCTTCCGCCCTACGAGCAGTACTTC. Protein sequence: CASSFAGPRGSALPPYEQYF.

There are many counts of this clonotype. The V call is TRBV4-3, the J call TRBJ1-1, with D possibly matching TRBD1 (5 bases). Germline V gives CDR1 LGHNA, CDR2 YSLEER. This CDR3 is built from 18 residues. Trimming shortened V by 0 bases and J by 0 bases, and 17 bases separated the two germline ends. The CDR3 reads CASSQDLGGYYLNTEAFF. In nucleotides, the CDR3 is TGCGCCAGCAGCCAAGATCTCGGGGGGTATTACTTGAACACTGAAGCTTTCTTT.

Details on this clonotype: This may come from a read error, since a much larger clone is one base off. This rearrangement joins TRBV4-1 to TRBJ1-2; a weak D match, TRBD1 (6 bases). CDR1 and CDR2 from the germline V gene are MGHRA and YSYEKL. The CDR3 consists of 14 residues. This chain's CDR3 is CAISHGQTNYGYTF. CDR3 DNA sequence: TGCGCCATCAGCCACGGACAGACTAACTATGGCTACACCTTC.